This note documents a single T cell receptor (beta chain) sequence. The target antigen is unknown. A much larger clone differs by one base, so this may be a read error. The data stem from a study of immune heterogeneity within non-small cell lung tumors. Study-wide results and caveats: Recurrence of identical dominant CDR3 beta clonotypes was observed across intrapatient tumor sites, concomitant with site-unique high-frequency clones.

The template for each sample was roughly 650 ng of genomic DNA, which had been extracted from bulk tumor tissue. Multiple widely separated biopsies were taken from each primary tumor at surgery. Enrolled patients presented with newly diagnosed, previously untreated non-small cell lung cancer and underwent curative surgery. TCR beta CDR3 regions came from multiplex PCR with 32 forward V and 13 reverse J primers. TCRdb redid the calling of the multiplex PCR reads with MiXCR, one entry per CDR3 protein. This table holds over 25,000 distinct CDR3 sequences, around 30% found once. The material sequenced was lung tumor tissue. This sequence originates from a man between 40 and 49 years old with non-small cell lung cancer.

The CDR3 reads CSARRDGLYEQYF. In nucleotides, the CDR3 is TGCAGTGCTAGGCGGGACGGCCTATACGAGCAGTACTTC. V gene TRBV20-1 combines with J gene TRBJ2-7; tentatively, D is TRBD2 (6 bases). V lost 3 bases to trimming and J lost 4 bases, with 13 bases between them. The CDR3 is made up of 13 amino acids. CDR1 and CDR2 from the germline V gene are DFQATT and SNEGSKA (reference sequence).